One and the same sample provided the 25 T cell receptor beta chains below, sequenced in a study of shared clonotypes between healthy human individuals. Libraries were prepared by immunoSEQ multiplex PCR; TCRdb keeps only in-frame clonotypes and omits some of them. The sample consists of about 490,000 clones, more than 65% of them appearing once. Sequencing input: PBMCs. All receptors derive from a woman aged 40 to 50 in good health. Some clones in this sample may be carry-over from other donors' samples.

There are a few counts of this clone. V is TRBV15 and J is TRBJ1-1; D gene uncertain. V gave up 11 bases and J gave up 5 bases, with 15 bases separating them. The CDR3 runs 12 residues. Per the germline V gene, CDR1 is LNHNV and CDR2 is YYDKDF (reference sequence). The DNA of the CDR3 is TGTGCCGCCGCAAAGGGAGGGACTGAAGCTTTCTTT. Translation: CAAAKGGTEAFF.

The chain is built from TRBV7-9 and TRBJ1-2; the D is unclear. The V and J ends lost 5 bases and 2 bases respectively, with 15 bases between them. The CDR3 is 15 residues long. Germline V gene lookup returns CDR1 SEHNR and CDR2 FQNEAQ (reference sequence). For the CDR3, the DNA is TGTGCCAGCAGCGCTCGACGGCTGCAAAACTATGGCTACACCTTC. Translated: CASSARRLQNYGYTF.

The rearrangement uses TRBV6-5 and TRBJ2-2; TRBD2 might be the D (6 bases). The germline CDR1 and CDR2 sequences are MNHEY and SVGAGI. Trimming removed 3 bases at V and 6 bases at J, with 8 bases between. The CDR3 covers 13 residues. This chain's CDR3 is CASSYPGAGELFF. The DNA for the CDR3 is TGTGCCAGCAGTTATCCGGGAGCCGGGGAGCTGTTTTTT.

A note on this clone: This likely stems from a read error, as it lies one base from a far larger clone. V is TRBV27 and J is TRBJ1-5; a possible D gene is TRBD1 (6 bases). This CDR3 is 16 amino acids long. Germline loops: CDR1 MNHEY, CDR2 SMNVEV (reference sequence). The V end was cut by 5 bases, the J end by 3 bases, with 17 bases between. The DNA of the CDR3 is TGTGCCAGCAGTGCTTCTAGCACAGGGTTCAATCAGCCCCAGCATTTT. Translated, it gives CASSASSTGFNQPQHF.

This chain uses TRBV9 with TRBJ1-3; 9 nucleotides match TRBD1. The ends lost 3 bases at V and 7 bases at J; junction bases unmatched: 5. Per germline, CDR1 SGDLS and CDR2 YYNGEE. The CDR3 loop spans 14 amino acids. The CDR3 reads CASSGGQGTNTIYF. The CDR3, as DNA: TGTGCCAGCAGCGGAGGACAGGGGACGAACACCATATATTTT.

The gene calls are TRBV11-2 and TRBJ2-5; D is unclear. This CDR3 contains 14 residues. The germline V gene encodes CDR1 SGHAT and CDR2 FQNNGV. With 2 bases removed from V and 5 bases from J, the gap between germline ends came to 12 bases. The DNA of the CDR3 is TGTGCCAGCAGCTTATTTCGTGCCGAGGAGACCCAGTACTTC. The encoded protein is CASSLFRAEETQYF.

With regard to this clone: The sample has other DNA sequences that encode this CDR3 too. V gene TRBV15 combines with J gene TRBJ2-5; TRBD1 agrees at 7 bases. V shed 0 bases and J 0 bases; nucleotides not matched to a gene: 1. The CDR3 spans 15 residues. Per germline, CDR1 LNHNV and CDR2 YYDKDF (reference sequence). The DNA for the CDR3 is TGTGCCACCAGCAGAGACGGGACAGACCAAGAGACCCAGTACTTC. Residues: CATSRDGTDQETQYF.

The chain has TRBV30 and TRBJ2-1; 7 positions agree with TRBD1. V lost 3 bases, J lost 2 bases, and 7 bases stayed unmatched. Germline V CDR1 and CDR2: GTSNPN, SVGIG (reference sequence). The CDR3 is 15 amino acids. The CDR3 here is CAWSALGTAYNEQFF. The CDR3 DNA reads as TGTGCCTGGAGCGCTCTTGGGACAGCCTACAATGAGCAGTTCTTC.

This clone was counted a few times. The chain uses TRBV11-1 and TRBJ2-5; D is unresolved. Gene TRBJ2-7 matches the end of the DNA better, so the J call may be wrong. The CDR3 extends over 15 amino acids. CDR1 and CDR2 (germline): SGHAT, FQDESV (reference sequence). CDR3 sequence reads: CASSPARQSSYEQYF. The CDR3 bases are TGTGCCAGCAGCCCCGCTAGGCAGAGCTCCTACGAGCAGTACTTC.

J is TRBJ2-1 and V is TRBV11-2; tentative D call: TRBD2 (5 bases). V dropped 6 bases and J dropped 6 bases, with 18 bases sitting between them. Germline V gene data show CDR1 as SGHAT and CDR2 as FQNNGV. This CDR3 has 15 residues. The CDR3 coding sequence is TGTGCCAGCAGGATAATAGGACGTCGGGGCAATGAGCAGTTCTTC. It translates to CASRIIGRRGNEQFF.

CDR3 loop: CASSSQNTGELFF. As DNA, the CDR3 is TGTGCCAGCAGCTCACAGAACACCGGGGAGCTGTTTTTT. The V gene is TRBV5-4, the J gene TRBJ2-2; D not resolved. V lost 3 bases, J lost 1 base, and 4 bases lay in between. The CDR3 consists of 13 residues. The germline CDR1 and CDR2 sequences are SGHNT and YYREEE (reference sequence).

As to this clone: This sequence is one base from a far larger clone and is likely a read error. Other DNA sequences within the sample encode an identical CDR3. The chain couples TRBV29-1 to TRBJ1-1, with D unclear. The CDR3 consists of 13 residues. CDR1 is SQVTM and CDR2 is ANQGSEA in the germline V gene. CDR3 sequence: CSGRLRGNTEAFF. The CDR3 DNA sequence: TGCAGTGGTCGACTCCGGGGAAACACTGAAGCTTTCTTT.

The rearrangement uses TRBV11-2 and TRBJ1-1; TRBD1 agrees at 8 bases. The CDR3 totals 15 residues. V gave up 5 bases and J gave up 2 bases; unmatched junction bases: 7. Germline values: CDR1 SGHAT, CDR2 FQNNGV. The CDR3 DNA is TGTGCCAGCAGCCGAAGGACAGGGTCTAACACTGAAGCTTTCTTT. Its protein product is CASSRRTGSNTEAFF.

The J gene is TRBJ2-2, the V gene TRBV9; unclear D gene. This CDR3 is 17 amino acids long. Germline V CDR1 and CDR2: SGDLS, YYNGEE. Trimming shortened V by 3 bases and J by 0 bases, and 15 bases separated the two germline ends. Here the CDR3 reads CASSGHRPDANTGELFF. Here the CDR3 DNA reads TGTGCCAGCAGCGGCCATCGGCCAGACGCGAACACCGGGGAGCTGTTTTTT.

The chain joins TRBV18 to TRBJ1-2, with TRBD1 matching 8 bases. J lost 8 bases, V lost 3 bases, and 11 bases had no gene match. This CDR3 has 15 amino acids. Germline assignment: CDR1 KGHSH and CDR2 LQKENI. This CDR3 reads CASSPDGQGGSGYTF. The CDR3 DNA reads TGTGCCAGCTCACCTGACGGACAGGGTGGATCAGGCTACACCTTC. Full variable domain (missing parts from reference TRBV18 and TRBJ1-2): NAGVMQNPRHLVRRRGQEARLRCSPMKGHSHVYWYRQLPEEGLKFMVYLQKENIIDESGMPKERFSAEFPKEGPSILRIQQVVRGDSAAYFCASSPDGQGGSGYTFGSGTRLTVV.

There are many counts of this clone. The same CDR3 is also encoded by other DNA sequences in this sample. This chain joins TRBV27 and TRBJ1-2, with D possibly matching TRBD1 (5 bases). The CDR3 length is 16 residues. V lost 2 bases and J lost 4, with 17 bases in between. CDR1 and CDR2 (germline): MNHEY, SMNVEV (reference sequence). The CDR3 nucleotides read TGTGCCAGCAGTTTAAACTGGGACGGGAGGGCCTATGGCTACACCTTC. Translated, it gives CASSLNWDGRAYGYTF.

The rearrangement joins TRBV18 to TRBJ2-1; 9 bases align to TRBD2. V was clipped by 3 bases and J by 4 bases; unmatched bases: 7. Germline V CDR1 and CDR2: KGHSH, LQKENI. CDR3 length equals 16 residues. CDR3 residues: CASSPPVTSGYNEQFF. CDR3 DNA sequence: TGTGCCAGCTCACCCCCGGTGACTAGCGGTTACAATGAGCAGTTCTTC. Based on the CDR3 plus reference TRBV18 and TRBJ2-1, the full variable domain is NAGVMQNPRHLVRRRGQEARLRCSPMKGHSHVYWYRQLPEEGLKFMVYLQKENIIDESGMPKERFSAEFPKEGPSILRIQQVVRGDSAAYFCASSPPVTSGYNEQFFGPGTRLTVL.

The J gene is TRBJ2-6, the V gene TRBV5-1, with no clear D. The CDR3 extends over 15 amino acids. The V end lost 4 bases, the J end lost 0 bases, and 8 bases lay between the germline ends. Germline-derived CDR1 and CDR2 are SGHRS and YFSETQ. The CDR3 nucleotides are TGCGCCAGCAGCGTAACAGTCTCTGGGGCCAACGTCCTGACTTTC. Protein sequence: CASSVTVSGANVLTF.

This clone was detected only a few times. The rearrangement uses TRBV10-3 and TRBJ2-7, with 7 bases lining up with TRBD1. This CDR3 has 13 residues. V was clipped by 7 bases and J by 5 bases; unmatched bases: 8. CDR1 is ENHRY, CDR2 SYGVKD, per germline. Here the CDR3 reads CAINDRVGDEQYF. In DNA, the CDR3 is TGTGCCATCAACGACAGGGTGGGCGACGAGCAGTACTTC.

In the case of this clone: A far bigger clonotype differs at one base, so this is likely a read error. The V gene is TRBV5-1, the J gene TRBJ2-1, with TRBD1 matching over 10 bases. The CDR3 is 15 amino acids. Germline V lookup: CDR1 SGHRS, CDR2 YFSETQ. CDR3 DNA sequence: TGCGCCAGCAGCCCGGGACAGGGGACCTACAATGGGCAGTTCTTC. Protein product: CASSPGQGTYNGQFF.

Details on this clone: The likely explanation is a read error, given a far larger clone one base away. Within the sample, other DNA sequences also encode this same CDR3. This chain connects TRBV11-2 to TRBJ1-1, with D uncertain. Germline V CDR1 and CDR2: SGHAT, FQNNGV. This CDR3 has 13 amino acids. This CDR3 reads CASSPQPNTEAFF. The CDR3 nucleotides are TGTGCCAGCAGCCCGCAACCGAACACTGAAGCTTTCTTC.

This clone was seen only a few times. The CDR3 DNA follows: TGTGCCAGCAGCCAAACAGGGTCTCGAGCTGAAGCTTTCTTT. Protein product: CASSQTGSRAEAFF. The chain has TRBV7-3 and TRBJ1-1; D possibly corresponds to TRBD1 (6 bases). Trimming removed 5 bases at V and 6 bases at J, with 16 bases between. CDR3 length equals 14 residues. Per the germline V gene, CDR1 is SGHTA and CDR2 is FQGTGA. Complete variable domain (other parts from reference TRBV7-3 and TRBJ1-1): GAGVSQTPSNKVTEKGKYVELRCDPISGHTALYWYRQSLGQGPEFLIYFQGTGAADDSGLPNDRFFAVRPEGSVSTLKIQRTERGDSAVYLCASSQTGSRAEAFFGQGTRLTVV.

V and J are TRBV21-1 and TRBJ1-4. TRBV21-1 is an annotated pseudogene. There are 16 residues in the CDR3. As DNA, the CDR3 is TGTGCCAGCAGGTCCCCTCTTCGGGCAACTAATGAAAAACTGTTTTTT. Translating gives CASRSPLRATNEKLFF.

CDR3 nucleotide sequence: TGCGCCAGCAGTGACGGGGCAGGGGGCGGAAAACTGTTTTTT. Translating gives CASSDGAGGGKLFF. This chain uses TRBV10-2 with TRBJ1-4; 8 bases match TRBD1. CDR1 and CDR2 (germline): WSHSY, SAAADI. V shed 3 bases and J 10 bases; nucleotides not matched to a gene: 7. CDR3 length equals 14 residues.

This sequence joins TRBV5-1 and TRBJ2-7; TRBD2 aligns across 9 bases. V lost 4 bases, J lost 1 base, and 3 bases stayed unmatched. This CDR3 comprises 14 residues. Germline lookup yields CDR1 SGHRS and CDR2 YFSETQ. The DNA for the CDR3 is TGCGCCAGCAGCGCGGGACTAGCTTCCTACGAGCAGTACTTC. It is translated as CASSAGLASYEQYF.